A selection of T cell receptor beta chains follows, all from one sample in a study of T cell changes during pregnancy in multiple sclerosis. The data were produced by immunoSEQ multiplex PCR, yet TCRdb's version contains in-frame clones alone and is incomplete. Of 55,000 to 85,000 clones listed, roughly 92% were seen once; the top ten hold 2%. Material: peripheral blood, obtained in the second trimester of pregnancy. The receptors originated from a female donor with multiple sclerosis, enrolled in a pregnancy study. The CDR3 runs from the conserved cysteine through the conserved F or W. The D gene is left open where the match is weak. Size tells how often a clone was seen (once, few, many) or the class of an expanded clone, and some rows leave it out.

CDR3aa: CASSLGLAGGVGEQFF; CDR3nt: TGCGCCAGCAGCTTGGGACTAGCGGGAGGTGTAGGTGAGCAGTTCTTC; j_gene: TRBJ2-1; abundance: -; v_gene: TRBV5-1; d_gene: TRBD2
CDR3aa: CASSLRLPGQGSGSYNSPLHF; CDR3nt: TGTGCCAGCAGTTTACGATTGCCGGGACAGGGATCGGGATCCTATAATTCACCCCTCCACTTT; j_gene: TRBJ1-6; abundance: -; v_gene: TRBV27; d_gene: TRBD1
CDR3aa: CASNRDRTYEQYF; CDR3nt: TGTGCCAGCAACCGGGACAGGACCTACGAGCAGTACTTC; j_gene: TRBJ2-7; abundance: -; v_gene: TRBV28; d_gene: TRBD1
CDR3aa: CASRGTGGNNQPQHF; CDR3nt: TGTGCCAGTAGGGGGACAGGGGGAAACAATCAGCCCCAGCATTTT; j_gene: TRBJ1-5; abundance: -; v_gene: TRBV19; d_gene: TRBD1
CDR3aa: CASSQRQGKDTQYF; CDR3nt: TGCGCCAGCAGCCAAAGACAGGGTAAAGATACGCAGTATTTT; j_gene: TRBJ2-3; abundance: -; v_gene: TRBV5-1; d_gene: TRBD1
CDR3aa: CSVWWGSGEQFF; CDR3nt: TGCAGCGTTTGGTGGGGAAGCGGTGAGCAGTTCTTC; j_gene: TRBJ2-1; abundance: -; v_gene: TRBV29-1; d_gene: -
CDR3aa: CASSPLGLGYGYTF; CDR3nt: TGTGCCAGCAGTCCCCTGGGGCTTGGCTATGGCTACACCTTC; j_gene: TRBJ1-2; abundance: few; v_gene: TRBV6-5; d_gene: -
CDR3aa: CASSHRDIKYNEQFF; CDR3nt: TGTGCCAGCAGCCATCGGGACATCAAATACAATGAGCAGTTCTTC; j_gene: TRBJ2-1; abundance: -; v_gene: TRBV7-9; d_gene: -
CDR3aa: CASSRGPQGDTGELFF; CDR3nt: TGCGCCAGCAGCCGCGGGCCCCAGGGGGACACCGGGGAGCTGTTTTTT; j_gene: TRBJ2-2; abundance: -; v_gene: TRBV5-1; d_gene: TRBD1
CDR3aa: CASSIQARGRRNTEAFF; CDR3nt: TGTGCCAGTAGTATACAAGCCAGGGGAAGGAGGAACACTGAAGCTTTCTTT; j_gene: TRBJ1-1; abundance: -; v_gene: TRBV19; d_gene: -
CDR3aa: CASRLGQRNSPLHF; CDR3nt: TGTGCCAGCAGGCTGGGACAGAGGAATTCACCCCTCCACTTT; j_gene: TRBJ1-6; abundance: once; v_gene: TRBV27; d_gene: TRBD1
CDR3aa: CASSFSGFDEQFF; CDR3nt: TGTGCCAGCAGCTTCTCAGGGTTCGATGAGCAGTTCTTC; j_gene: TRBJ2-1; abundance: -; v_gene: TRBV7-3; d_gene: -
CDR3aa: CASSSPGQKNTEAFF; CDR3nt: TGTGCCAGCAGTTCACCGGGACAGAAGAACACTGAAGCTTTCTTT; j_gene: TRBJ1-1; abundance: -; v_gene: TRBV28; d_gene: TRBD1
CDR3aa: CASGLGGEKLFF; CDR3nt: TGTGCCAGCGGTCTGGGGGGGGAAAAACTGTTTTTT; j_gene: TRBJ1-4; abundance: -; v_gene: TRBV6-6; d_gene: -
CDR3aa: CASSPTRGGATEAFF; CDR3nt: TGTGCCAGCAGTCCAACCCGAGGGGGCGCGACTGAAGCTTTCTTT; j_gene: TRBJ1-1; abundance: -; v_gene: TRBV7-2; d_gene: TRBD1
CDR3aa: CASEGWNTEAFF; CDR3nt: TGTGCCAGCGAGGGATGGAACACTGAAGCTTTCTTT; j_gene: TRBJ1-1; abundance: -; v_gene: TRBV19; d_gene: -
CDR3aa: CASSQIAGGPIGFF; CDR3nt: TGCGCCAGCAGCCAGATAGCGGGGGGTCCGATCGGGTTCTTC; j_gene: TRBJ2-1; abundance: -; v_gene: TRBV5-1; d_gene: TRBD2
CDR3aa: CASSPTGQHNNEQFF; CDR3nt: TGTGCCAGCTCACCGACGGGACAGCACAACAATGAGCAGTTCTTC; j_gene: TRBJ2-1; abundance: -; v_gene: TRBV18; d_gene: TRBD1